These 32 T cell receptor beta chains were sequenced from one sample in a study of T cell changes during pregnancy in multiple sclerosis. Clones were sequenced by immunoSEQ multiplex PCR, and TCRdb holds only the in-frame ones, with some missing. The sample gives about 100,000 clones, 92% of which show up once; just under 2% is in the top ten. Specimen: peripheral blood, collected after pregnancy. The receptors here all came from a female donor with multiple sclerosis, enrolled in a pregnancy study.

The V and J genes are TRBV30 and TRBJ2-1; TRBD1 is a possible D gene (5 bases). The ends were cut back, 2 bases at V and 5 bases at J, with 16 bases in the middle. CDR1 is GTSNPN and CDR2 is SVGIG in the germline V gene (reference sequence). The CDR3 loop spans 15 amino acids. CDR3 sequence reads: CAWSQLGLLNNEQFF. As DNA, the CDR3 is TGTGCCTGGAGTCAATTGGGGCTACTTAACAATGAGCAGTTCTTC.

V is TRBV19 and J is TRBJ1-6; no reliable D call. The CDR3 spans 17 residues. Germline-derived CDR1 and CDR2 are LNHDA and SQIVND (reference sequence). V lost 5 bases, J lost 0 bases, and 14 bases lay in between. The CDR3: CASSRVTVSSYNSPLHF. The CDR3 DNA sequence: TGTGCCAGTAGTCGCGTGACTGTAAGCTCCTATAATTCACCCCTCCACTTT. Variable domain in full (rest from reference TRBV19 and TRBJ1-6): DGGITQSPKYLFRKEGQNVTLSCEQNLNHDAMYWYRQDPGQGLRLIYYSQIVNDFQKGDIAEGYSVSREKKESFPLTVTSAQKNPTAFYLCASSRVTVSSYNSPLHFGNGTRLTVT.

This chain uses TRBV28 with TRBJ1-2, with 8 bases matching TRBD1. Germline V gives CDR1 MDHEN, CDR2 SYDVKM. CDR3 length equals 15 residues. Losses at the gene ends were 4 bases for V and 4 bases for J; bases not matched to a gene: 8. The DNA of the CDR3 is TGTGCCAGCAGTTGGCGGAGGACAGGGCCCTATGGCTACACCTTC. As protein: CASSWRRTGPYGYTF.

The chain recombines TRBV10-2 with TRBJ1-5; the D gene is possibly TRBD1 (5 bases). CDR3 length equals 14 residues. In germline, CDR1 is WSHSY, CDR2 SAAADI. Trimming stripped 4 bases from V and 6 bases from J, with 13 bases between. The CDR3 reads CASSVGGQPQPQHF. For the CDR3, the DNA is TGCGCCAGCAGTGTCGGGGGTCAACCTCAGCCCCAGCATTTT.

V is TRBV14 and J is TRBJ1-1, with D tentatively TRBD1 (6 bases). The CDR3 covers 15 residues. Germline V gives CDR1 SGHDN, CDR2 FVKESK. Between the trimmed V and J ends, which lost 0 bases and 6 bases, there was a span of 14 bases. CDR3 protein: CASSQEQGSLSEAFF. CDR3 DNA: TGTGCCAGCAGCCAAGAACAGGGAAGTTTATCTGAAGCTTTCTTT.

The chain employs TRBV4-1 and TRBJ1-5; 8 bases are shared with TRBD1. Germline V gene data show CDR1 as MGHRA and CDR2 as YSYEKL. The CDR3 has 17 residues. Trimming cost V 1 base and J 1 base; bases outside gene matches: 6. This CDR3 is CASSQVVQGASNQPQHF. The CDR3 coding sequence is TGCGCCAGCAGCCAAGTCGTCCAGGGGGCAAGCAATCAGCCCCAGCATTTT.

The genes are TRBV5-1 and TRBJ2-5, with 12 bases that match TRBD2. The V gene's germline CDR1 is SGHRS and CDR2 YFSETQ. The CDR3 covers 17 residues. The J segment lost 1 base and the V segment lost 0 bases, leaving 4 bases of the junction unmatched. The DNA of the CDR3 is TGCGCCAGCAGCTTGGGGGGACTAGCGGGCTCCCAAGAGACCCAGTACTTC. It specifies CASSLGGLAGSQETQYF.

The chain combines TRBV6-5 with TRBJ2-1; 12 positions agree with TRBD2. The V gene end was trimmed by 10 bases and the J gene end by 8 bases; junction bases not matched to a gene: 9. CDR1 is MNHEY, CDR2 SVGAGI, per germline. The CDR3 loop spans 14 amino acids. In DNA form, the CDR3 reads TGTGCCACAATCGCGACTAGCGGGGGTTATGAGCAGTTCTTC. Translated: CATIATSGGYEQFF.

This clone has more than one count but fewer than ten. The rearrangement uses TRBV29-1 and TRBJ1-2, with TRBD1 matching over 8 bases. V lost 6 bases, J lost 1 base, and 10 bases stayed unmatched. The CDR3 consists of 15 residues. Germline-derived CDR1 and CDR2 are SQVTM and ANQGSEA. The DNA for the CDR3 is TGCAGCGTGAGCGTCATGGACAGGGTTAACTATGGCTACACCTTC. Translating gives CSVSVMDRVNYGYTF.

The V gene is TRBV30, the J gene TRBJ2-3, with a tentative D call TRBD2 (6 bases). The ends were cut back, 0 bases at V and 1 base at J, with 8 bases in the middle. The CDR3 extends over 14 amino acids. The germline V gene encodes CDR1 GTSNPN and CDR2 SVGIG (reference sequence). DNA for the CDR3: TGTGCCTGGAGTGTACCGGGAGGCACAGATACGCAGTATTTT. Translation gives CAWSVPGGTDTQYF.

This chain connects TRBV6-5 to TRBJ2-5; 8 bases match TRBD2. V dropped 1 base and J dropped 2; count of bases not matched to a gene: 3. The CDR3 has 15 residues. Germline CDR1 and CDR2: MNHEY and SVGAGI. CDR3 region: CASSYLGLGQETQYF. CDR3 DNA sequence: TGTGCCAGCAGTTACTTGGGACTAGGGCAAGAGACCCAGTACTTC.

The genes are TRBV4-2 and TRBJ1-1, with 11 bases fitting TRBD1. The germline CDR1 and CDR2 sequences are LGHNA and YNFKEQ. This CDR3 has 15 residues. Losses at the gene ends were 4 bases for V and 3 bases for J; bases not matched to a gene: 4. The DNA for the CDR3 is TGTGCCAGCAGCCGCCCGGGACAGGGGGACACTGAAGCTTTCTTT. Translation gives CASSRPGQGDTEAFF.

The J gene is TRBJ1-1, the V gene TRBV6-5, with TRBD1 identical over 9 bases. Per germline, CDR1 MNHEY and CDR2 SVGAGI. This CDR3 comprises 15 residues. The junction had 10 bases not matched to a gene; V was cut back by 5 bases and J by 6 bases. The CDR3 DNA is TGTGCCAGCAGTCCAAGGGCCGGGACAGGGCCTGAAGCTTTCTTT. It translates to CASSPRAGTGPEAFF.

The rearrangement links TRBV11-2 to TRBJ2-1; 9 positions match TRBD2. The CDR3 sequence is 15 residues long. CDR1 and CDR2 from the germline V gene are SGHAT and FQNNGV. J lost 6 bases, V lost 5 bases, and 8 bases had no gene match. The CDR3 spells CASSGGLAPSNEQFF. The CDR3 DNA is TGTGCCAGCAGCGGGGGACTAGCCCCCTCCAATGAGCAGTTCTTC. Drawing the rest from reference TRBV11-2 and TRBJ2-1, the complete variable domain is EAGVAQSPRYKIIEKRQSVAFWCNPISGHATLYWYQQILGQGPKLLIQFQNNGVVDDSQLPKDRFSAERLKGVDSTLKIQPAKLEDSAVYLCASSGGLAPSNEQFFGPGTRLTVL.

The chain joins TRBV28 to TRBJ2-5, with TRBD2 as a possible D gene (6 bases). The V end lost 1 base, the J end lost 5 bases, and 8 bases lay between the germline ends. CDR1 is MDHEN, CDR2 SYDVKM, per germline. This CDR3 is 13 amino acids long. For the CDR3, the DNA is TGTGCCAGCAGTTTATCTGGGGGGGAGACCCAGTACTTC. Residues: CASSLSGGETQYF.

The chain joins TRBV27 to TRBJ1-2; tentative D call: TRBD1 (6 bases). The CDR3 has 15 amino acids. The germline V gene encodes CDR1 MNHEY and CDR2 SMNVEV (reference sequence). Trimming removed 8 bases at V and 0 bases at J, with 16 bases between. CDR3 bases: TGTGCCAGCCGCGAATGGGGGCGCTCTAACTATGGCTACACCTTC. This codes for CASREWGRSNYGYTF.

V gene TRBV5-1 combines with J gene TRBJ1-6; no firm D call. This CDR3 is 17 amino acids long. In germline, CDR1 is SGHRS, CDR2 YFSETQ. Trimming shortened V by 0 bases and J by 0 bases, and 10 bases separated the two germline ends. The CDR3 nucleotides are TGCGCCAGCAGCTTGGTTGGGGAGAGCTCCTATAATTCACCCCTCCACTTT. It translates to CASSLVGESSYNSPLHF.

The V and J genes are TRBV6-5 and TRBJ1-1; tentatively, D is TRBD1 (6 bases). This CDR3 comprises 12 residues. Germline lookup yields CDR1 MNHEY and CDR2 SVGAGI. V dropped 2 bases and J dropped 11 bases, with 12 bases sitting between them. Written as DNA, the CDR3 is TGTGCCAGCAGTTACGAACCTGGACAGGCTTTCTTT. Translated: CASSYEPGQAFF.

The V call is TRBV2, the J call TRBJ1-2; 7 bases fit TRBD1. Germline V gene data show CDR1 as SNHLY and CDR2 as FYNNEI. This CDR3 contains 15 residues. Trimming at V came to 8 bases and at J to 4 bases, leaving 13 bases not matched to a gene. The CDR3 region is CASVNRDRKFYGYTF. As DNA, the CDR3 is TGTGCCAGCGTGAACCGGGACAGAAAATTCTATGGCTACACCTTC.

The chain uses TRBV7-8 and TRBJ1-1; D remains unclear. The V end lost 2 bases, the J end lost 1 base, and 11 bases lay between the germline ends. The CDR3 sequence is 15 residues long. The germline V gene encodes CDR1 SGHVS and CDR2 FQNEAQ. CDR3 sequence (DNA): TGTGCCAGCAGCTTAACGACGACGGGGAACACTGAAGCTTTCTTT. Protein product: CASSLTTTGNTEAFF.

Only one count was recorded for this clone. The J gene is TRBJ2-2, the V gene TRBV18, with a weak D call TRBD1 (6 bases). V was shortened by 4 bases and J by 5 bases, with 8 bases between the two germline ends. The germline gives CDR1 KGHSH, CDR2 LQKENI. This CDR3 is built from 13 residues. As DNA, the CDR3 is TGTGCCAGCTCACGGACAGATACCGGGGAGCTGTTTTTT. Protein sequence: CASSRTDTGELFF.

The CDR3 protein is CAWSRDRGSQEQFF. The CDR3 DNA follows: TGTGCCTGGAGCCGGGACAGGGGTTCGCAGGAGCAGTTCTTC. This sequence joins TRBV30 and TRBJ2-1, with 10 bases fitting TRBD1. The CDR3 is 14 amino acids. Germline trimming cut 3 bases from V and 10 bases from J; bases unmatched to any gene: 9. Germline-derived CDR1 and CDR2 are GTSNPN and SVGIG (reference sequence).

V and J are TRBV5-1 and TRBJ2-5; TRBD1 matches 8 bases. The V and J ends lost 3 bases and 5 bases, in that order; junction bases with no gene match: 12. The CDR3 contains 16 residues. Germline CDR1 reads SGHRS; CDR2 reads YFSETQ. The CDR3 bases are TGCGCCAGCAGCTCATCAGGGGGCTCAGTGAGGGAGACCCAGTACTTC. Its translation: CASSSSGGSVRETQYF.

In DNA, the CDR3 is TGTGCCAGCAGCTGGGACAGGGGGTCCTACGAGCAGTACTTC. Translating gives CASSWDRGSYEQYF. This chain links TRBV7-2 with TRBJ2-7, with TRBD1 identical over 11 bases. The CDR3 loop spans 14 amino acids. The ends lost 4 bases at V and 1 base at J; junction bases unmatched: 0. CDR1 and CDR2 from the germline V gene are SGHTA and FQGNSA.

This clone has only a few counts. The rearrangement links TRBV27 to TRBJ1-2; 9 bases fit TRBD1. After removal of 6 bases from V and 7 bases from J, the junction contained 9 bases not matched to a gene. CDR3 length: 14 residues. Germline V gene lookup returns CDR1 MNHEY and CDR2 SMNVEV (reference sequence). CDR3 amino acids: CASSPRGTGSGYTF. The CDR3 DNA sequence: TGTGCCAGCAGCCCGAGGGGGACAGGGAGTGGCTACACCTTC.

CDR3 sequence: CASSQDSSGFFYEQYF. The DNA of the CDR3 is TGCGCCAGCAGCCAAGACAGTTCCGGGTTTTTCTACGAGCAGTACTTC. This chain uses TRBV4-3 with TRBJ2-7; D remains unclear. Germline V gene data show CDR1 as LGHNA and CDR2 as YSLEER. The CDR3 has 16 residues. V lost 0 bases and J 3 bases, leaving 15 bases between the germline ends.

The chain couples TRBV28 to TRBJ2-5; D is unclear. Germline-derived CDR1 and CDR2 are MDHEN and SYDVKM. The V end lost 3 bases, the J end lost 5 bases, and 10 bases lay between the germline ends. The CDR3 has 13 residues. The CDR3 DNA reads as TGTGCCAGCAGTTTTTTAGCCTCGGAGACCCAGTACTTC. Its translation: CASSFLASETQYF.

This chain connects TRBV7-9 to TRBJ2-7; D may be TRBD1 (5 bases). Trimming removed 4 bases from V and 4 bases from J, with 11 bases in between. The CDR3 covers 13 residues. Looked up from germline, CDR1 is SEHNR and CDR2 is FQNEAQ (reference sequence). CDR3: CASSSLQAYEQYF. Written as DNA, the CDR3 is TGTGCCAGCAGCTCACTACAGGCTTACGAGCAGTACTTC.

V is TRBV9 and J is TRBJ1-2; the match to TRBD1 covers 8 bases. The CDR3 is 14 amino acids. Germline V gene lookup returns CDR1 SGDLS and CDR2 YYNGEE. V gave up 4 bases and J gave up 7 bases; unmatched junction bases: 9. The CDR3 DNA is TGTGCCAGCAGCACCGGTGGGACAGGTCGTGGCTACACCTTC. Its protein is CASSTGGTGRGYTF.

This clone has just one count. DNA of the CDR3: TGTGCCAGCAGCGTAGAAGGGGCAAATCAGCCCCAGCATTTT. This codes for CASSVEGANQPQHF. This rearrangement joins TRBV9 to TRBJ1-5; TRBD1 is a possible D gene (5 bases). Germline-derived CDR1 and CDR2 are SGDLS and YYNGEE. The V end lost 0 bases, the J end lost 4 bases, and 8 bases lay between the germline ends. There are 14 residues in the CDR3.

In DNA, the CDR3 is TGTGCCACGGGACAGTTGAGGGATAGCAATCAGCCCCAGCATTTT. Translation: CATGQLRDSNQPQHF. The chain has TRBV10-3 and TRBJ1-5; 7 bases line up with TRBD1. CDR3 size: 15 residues. V gave up 10 bases and J gave up 0 bases; unmatched junction bases: 9. Per germline, CDR1 ENHRY and CDR2 SYGVKD.

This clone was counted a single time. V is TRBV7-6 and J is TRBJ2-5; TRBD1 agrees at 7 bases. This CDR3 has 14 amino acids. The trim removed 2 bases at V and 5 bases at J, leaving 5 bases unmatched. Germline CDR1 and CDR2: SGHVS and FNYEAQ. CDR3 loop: CASSLQGVWETQYF. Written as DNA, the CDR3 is TGTGCCAGCAGCTTACAGGGGGTGTGGGAGACCCAGTACTTC.